Each of the 23 T cell receptor beta chains below was sequenced from the same sample in a study of chemoradiotherapy in HPV16-positive cancers. Assay used: immunoSEQ multiplex PCR; TCRdb lists only in-frame clones, some missing. The repertoire holds around 800 clones, with more than 65% as singletons. The material sequenced was tumor tissue, taken from a patient who underwent chemoradiotherapy. Every receptor here comes from a human donor with HPV-associated anogenital cancer.

CDR3 in DNA: TGTGCCAGCAGTTACTTAAATGTTCGCGGCTATGGCTACACCTTC. Translation: CASSYLNVRGYGYTF. This sequence joins TRBV6-6 and TRBJ1-2; D gene unclear. This CDR3 has 15 amino acids. Per germline, CDR1 MNHNY and CDR2 SVGAGI (reference sequence). V was clipped by 1 base and J by 4 bases, with 13 bases between them.

The chain joins TRBV6-6 to TRBJ1-2; 9 bases map to TRBD1. The CDR3 contains 14 residues. J lost 4 bases, V lost 5 bases, and 5 bases had no gene match. Looked up from germline, CDR1 is MNHNY and CDR2 is SVGAGI (reference sequence). CDR3 protein: CASSRQGDRYGYTF. DNA for the CDR3: TGTGCCAGCAGTCGACAGGGGGATCGCTATGGCTACACCTTC.

This chain joins TRBV10-3 and TRBJ2-5, with 9 nucleotides matching TRBD1. The end of the DNA fits TRBJ2-7 better, so the J call may be wrong. The germline CDR1 and CDR2 sequences are ENHRY and SYGVKD. The CDR3 runs to 15 residues. The CDR3 coding sequence is TGTGCCAGAATGGACAGGGGACATTCCCACTACGAGCAGTACTTC. It codes for CARMDRGHSHYEQYF.

V gene TRBV30 combines with J gene TRBJ2-7; D uncertain. Between the trimmed V and J ends, which lost 1 base and 6 bases, there was a span of 7 bases. The CDR3 has 11 residues. Per the germline V gene, CDR1 is GTSNPN and CDR2 is SVGIG (reference sequence). CDR3 sequence reads: CAWSEVLEQYF. The CDR3, as DNA: TGTGCCTGGAGTGAGGTCCTCGAGCAGTACTTC.

This rearrangement joins TRBV29-1 to TRBJ2-7; 7 bases map to TRBD1. J gave up 5 bases and V 6 bases, and 16 bases lay outside the gene matches. Germline V lookup: CDR1 SQVTM, CDR2 ANQGSEA. There are 15 residues in the CDR3. The CDR3 is CSVGQLGQPFDEQYF. CDR3 coding DNA: TGCAGCGTGGGACAGTTGGGTCAGCCCTTTGACGAGCAGTACTTC.

J is TRBJ2-2 and V is TRBV19, with TRBD1 identical over 8 bases. V trimming: 10 bases; J trimming: 0 bases; junction bases outside the gene matches: 7. The CDR3 runs 15 residues. Looked up from germline, CDR1 is LNHDA and CDR2 is SQIVND (reference sequence). The CDR3 DNA follows: TGTGCCACTAGGGGACAGGCTACGAACACCGGGGAGCTGTTTTTT. It yields the protein CATRGQATNTGELFF.

The chain joins TRBV19 to TRBJ1-1; unclear D gene. CDR1 is LNHDA, CDR2 SQIVND, per germline (reference sequence). This CDR3 is built from 17 residues. V shed 3 bases and J shed 5 bases, with 22 bases lying between them. The DNA for the CDR3 is TGTGCCAGTAGTATGTCCTGGGTCAGGAGGTCTGCTACTGAAGCTTTCTTT. Its translation: CASSMSWVRRSATEAFF.

In its sample, this clone was seen a few times. The chain links TRBV14 to TRBJ2-7, with 8 bases matching TRBD1. The germline V gene has CDR1 SGHDN and CDR2 FVKESK. CDR3 size: 14 residues. V trimming: 4 bases; J trimming: 1 base; junction bases outside the gene matches: 3. The CDR3 sequence is CASSPRTGSYEQYF. The CDR3 DNA reads TGTGCCAGCAGCCCGCGGACAGGGTCCTACGAGCAGTACTTC.

This clone came up a few times. V gene TRBV15 combines with J gene TRBJ2-5; D is uncertain. V dropped 0 bases and J dropped 3 bases, with 5 bases sitting between them. CDR3 length: 13 amino acids. From germline, CDR1 is LNHNV and CDR2 YYDKDF (reference sequence). Here the CDR3 reads CATSRDRKETQYF. The CDR3 DNA reads TGTGCCACCAGCAGAGATCGTAAAGAGACCCAGTACTTC.

This clone is a singleton in its sample. The gene calls are TRBV2 and TRBJ2-2; D ambiguous. This CDR3 region has 15 residues. Trimming cost V 7 bases and J 1 base, with 13 bases left between them. The germline gives CDR1 SNHLY, CDR2 FYNNEI. The CDR3 protein is CASTGLRLNTGELFF. The CDR3 DNA follows: TGTGCCAGCACGGGCCTTAGGCTGAACACCGGGGAGCTGTTTTTT.

The sample holds a few counts of this clone. The chain uses TRBV4-1 and TRBJ1-2, with TRBD1 as a possible D gene (5 bases). CDR3 length: 13 residues. Germline loops: CDR1 MGHRA, CDR2 YSYEKL. Trimming removed 7 bases at V and 4 bases at J, with 13 bases between. CDR3 coding DNA: TGCGCCAGCAAGGGGACCCCTCCCTATGGCTACACCTTC. It specifies CASKGTPPYGYTF.

The chain employs TRBV11-3 and TRBJ2-1, with unresolved D. Germline CDR1 and CDR2: SGHNT and YENEEA. Trimming removed 5 bases from V and 8 bases from J, with 19 bases in between. CDR3 size: 15 residues. CDR3 DNA: TGTGCCAGCAGCCGCCGGATCGAGGTCGGCTATGAGCAGTTCTTC. Translating it yields CASSRRIEVGYEQFF.

CDR3: CASSLVAMLAGNRETQYF. The CDR3 DNA follows: TGTGCCAGCAGCTTAGTAGCGATGCTAGCGGGGAATCGAGAGACCCAGTACTTC. The rearrangement joins TRBV7-2 to TRBJ2-5, with 9 bases matching TRBD2. The trim removed 1 base at V and 4 bases at J, leaving 13 bases unmatched. The length of the CDR3 is 18 residues. The germline V gene has CDR1 SGHTA and CDR2 FQGNSA.

The chain employs TRBV19 and TRBJ1-1, with 7 bases aligning to TRBD1. CDR1 and CDR2 from the germline V gene are LNHDA and SQIVND (reference sequence). This CDR3 contains 12 residues. Trimming cost V 3 bases and J 10 bases; bases outside gene matches: 5. CDR3 region: CASSIIRGGAFF. Written as DNA, the CDR3 is TGTGCCAGTAGTATTATCAGGGGGGGAGCTTTCTTT.

This clone was counted once. The chain combines TRBV4-3 with TRBJ2-3; 12 bases fit TRBD2. Germline V lookup: CDR1 LGHNA, CDR2 YSLEER. The CDR3 consists of 17 residues. J gave up 6 bases and V 0 bases, and 7 bases lay outside the gene matches. As DNA, the CDR3 is TGCGCCAGCAGCCAAGATCCCGGGACTAGCGGGCCGGATACGCAGTATTTT. It yields the protein CASSQDPGTSGPDTQYF.

This CDR3 reads CASSLGQGGGQETQYF. Here the CDR3 DNA reads TGTGCCAGCAGCTTAGGTCAGGGCGGGGGCCAAGAGACCCAGTACTTC. The chain combines TRBV7-2 with TRBJ2-5; 7 nucleotides agree with TRBD2. V was clipped by 1 base and J by 1 base; unmatched bases: 6. This CDR3 is 16 amino acids long. CDR1 and CDR2 from the germline V gene are SGHTA and FQGNSA. Full variable domain (outside the CDR3, taken from reference TRBV7-2 and TRBJ2-5): GAGVSQSPSNKVTEKGKDVELRCDPISGHTALYWYRQSLGQGLEFLIYFQGNSAPDKSGLPSDRFSAERTGGSVSTLTIQRTQQEDSAVYLCASSLGQGGGQETQYFGPGTRLLVL.

This chain joins TRBV6-4 and TRBJ2-2, with TRBD2 matching over 7 bases. Germline trimming cut 6 bases from V and 1 base from J; bases unmatched to any gene: 5. The CDR3 has 15 residues. Germline V gives CDR1 MRHNA, CDR2 SNTAGT. The CDR3 spells CASSAGLENTGELFF. In DNA, the CDR3 is TGTGCCAGCAGCGCCGGACTAGAGAACACCGGGGAGCTGTTTTTT.

V gene TRBV5-1 combines with J gene TRBJ2-1; D possibly corresponds to TRBD2 (7 bases). CDR1 is SGHRS, CDR2 YFSETQ, per germline. The CDR3 is 16 residues long. Deletions cut 0 bases from V and 4 bases from J, with 14 bases between. CDR3 bases: TGCGCCAGCAGCTTGGGGGGGGCTAGCGGTTACAATGAGCAGTTCTTC. It codes for CASSLGGASGYNEQFF. Using reference TRBV5-1 and TRBJ2-1 for the parts outside the CDR3, the full variable domain is KAGVTQTPRYLIKTRGQQVTLSCSPISGHRSVSWYQQTPGQGLQFLFEYFSETQRNKGNFPGRFSGRQFSNSRSEMNVSTLELGDSALYLCASSLGGASGYNEQFFGPGTRLTVL.

The CDR3 DNA reads TGTGCCAGCTCACTAAGGCAGGGAAACACTGAAGCTTTCTTT. It translates to CASSLRQGNTEAFF. The rearrangement joins TRBV18 to TRBJ1-1; possibly TRBD1 for D (5 bases). CDR3 length: 14 residues. The V gene's germline CDR1 is KGHSH and CDR2 LQKENI. The V end lost 4 bases, the J end lost 2 bases, and 11 bases lay between the germline ends.

The rearrangement joins TRBV4-3 to TRBJ1-1; 11 bases are shared with TRBD1. Germline CDR1 is LGHNA and CDR2 is YSLEER. The CDR3 extends over 15 amino acids. V shed 5 bases and J 5 bases; nucleotides not matched to a gene: 7. The CDR3 protein is CASSAFGTGGTEAFF. CDR3 in DNA: TGCGCCAGCAGCGCCTTCGGGACAGGGGGGACTGAAGCTTTCTTT.

The V and J genes are TRBV7-2 and TRBJ2-7; 7 bases line up with TRBD2. Germline values: CDR1 SGHTA, CDR2 FQGNSA. The V segment lost 5 bases and the J segment 3 bases; nucleotides outside the gene matches: 4. This CDR3 contains 13 residues. The CDR3 sequence: CASSTWTSYEQYF. The CDR3 coding sequence is TGTGCCAGCAGCACCTGGACTAGCTACGAGCAGTACTTC.

V usage is TRBV6-1 and J usage is TRBJ1-1; the D is unclear. The CDR3 spans 12 residues. The V end was cut by 6 bases, the J end by 4 bases, with 9 bases between. Germline CDR1 reads MNHNS; CDR2 reads SASEGT. The CDR3 spells CASRVVGTEAFF. The CDR3 DNA follows: TGTGCCAGCAGAGTAGTTGGCACTGAAGCTTTCTTT.

V gene TRBV2 combines with J gene TRBJ1-3; tentative D call: TRBD1 (5 bases). Germline assignment: CDR1 SNHLY and CDR2 FYNNEI. V shed 4 bases and J shed 2 bases, with 9 bases lying between them. The CDR3 covers 14 residues. CDR3 in DNA: TGTGCCAGCAGTGGTATGGGGGCTGGAAACACCATATATTTT. Residues: CASSGMGAGNTIYF.